One T cell receptor (beta chain) is described in this entry. This sample is part of a study of blood T cell repertoires in COVID-19. Authors' processing steps: Reference gene primers were amplified, and this amplification served to estimate nucleated cell counts. Repertoires were generated with immunoSEQ multiplex PCR, while TCRdb's copy carries only in-frame clones and drops some. The V and J calls and clone size are taken from that table; D and trimming were inferred from the DNA. The sample contains hundreds of thousands of clones, nearly 90% of which appear only once. Trimming removed 3 bases from V and 6 bases from J, with 9 bases in between. The germline CDR1 and CDR2 sequences are MNHEY and SMNVEV (reference sequence). This CDR3 contains 14 residues.

This chain connects TRBV27 to TRBJ1-6; D is unresolved. What was sequenced was PBMCs or T cells enriched from blood (not recorded which). The source of this sequence is a woman in her forties or fifties who had been exposed to COVID-19. CDR3 in amino acids: CASSFRESNSPLHF. The CDR3 DNA reads TGTGCCAGCAGTTTTCGGGAGTCTAATTCACCCCTCCACTTT.